The 7 T cell receptor beta chains reported below all come from one sample, sequenced in a study of blood T cells in healthy people across ages. For the second PCR, which ran for 7 to 11 cycles, a sample-barcoded 5' primer and a J-beta primer mix were used. TCRdb itself ran the 5' RACE reads through MiXCR, one entry per CDR3 protein. Here the sample spans about 1.5 million distinct CDR3 sequences, roughly 43% being singletons. The specimen was blood. The receptor source for this set is a woman under 30 in good health.

V gene TRBV5-1 combines with J gene TRBJ1-1; D might be TRBD1 (5 bases). Germline assignment: CDR1 SGHRS and CDR2 YFSETQ. The CDR3 spans 14 residues. V was trimmed by 6 bases and J by 3 bases, leaving 15 bases between them. In nucleotides, the CDR3 is TGCGCCAGCAACTCCCACTCGGGGGACACTGAAGCTTTCTTT. Translating gives CASNSHSGDTEAFF.

The CDR3 is CASSYSMGMSGGPLKGPQETQYF. CDR3 bases: TGTGCCAGCAGTTACTCGATGGGGATGTCCGGGGGGCCCCTTAAAGGGCCCCAAGAGACCCAGTACTTC. V is TRBV6-5 and J is TRBJ2-5; TRBD2 might be the D (7 bases). Germline CDR1 is MNHEY and CDR2 is SVGAGI. Between the trimmed V and J ends, which lost 0 bases and 1 base, there was a span of 33 bases. The CDR3 is made up of 23 amino acids.

Concerning this clonotype itself: One end of the junction fails to match germline, which may point to a read error. This chain joins TRBV6-6 and TRBJ1-4; D possibly corresponds to TRBD1 (5 bases). This CDR3 comprises 14 residues. Germline V lookup: CDR1 MNHNY, CDR2 SVGAGI (reference sequence). CDR3 in DNA: TGTGCCAGCATCAGGGAGAGGACTAATGCAAAACTGTTTTTT. Protein: CASIRERTNAKLFF.

The table lists this clonotype with a few counts. V gene TRBV4-2 combines with J gene TRBJ2-3; tentatively, D is TRBD2 (6 bases). V lost 1 base and J 6 bases, leaving 14 bases between the germline ends. The CDR3 is 15 amino acids. Germline CDR1 LGHNA, CDR2 YNFKEQ. The CDR3 DNA follows: TGTGCCAGCAGCCAAGGACTAGTGGCTGCGGATACGCAGTATTTT. Amino acids: CASSQGLVAADTQYF.

The chain combines TRBV20-1 with TRBJ2-3; D ambiguous. V shed 0 bases and J shed 8 bases, with 12 bases lying between them. This CDR3 has 13 amino acids. Germline V lookup: CDR1 DFQATT, CDR2 SNEGSKA (reference sequence). This CDR3 reads CSARDRTGTTQYF. CDR3 nucleotides: TGCAGTGCTAGAGATAGGACGGGTACTACGCAGTATTTT.

This clonotype has a handful of counts. The genes are TRBV20-1 and TRBJ2-5; 13 bases are shared with TRBD2. This CDR3 has 15 amino acids. Germline assignment: CDR1 DFQATT and CDR2 SNEGSKA (reference sequence). The V gene end was trimmed by 7 bases and the J gene end by 3 bases; junction bases not matched to a gene: 8. This CDR3 is CSGGLAGDSKETQYF. CDR3 bases: TGCAGTGGAGGACTAGCGGGAGATTCTAAAGAGACCCAGTACTTC.

This clonotype was counted a few times. The chain has TRBV4-3 and TRBJ2-7; 10 bases align to TRBD1. There are 16 residues in the CDR3. Germline trimming cut 0 bases from V and 2 bases from J; bases unmatched to any gene: 4. From germline, CDR1 is LGHNA and CDR2 YSLEER. This chain's CDR3 is CASSQDSGTGAYEQYF. DNA for the CDR3: TGCGCCAGCAGCCAAGATTCGGGGACAGGGGCCTACGAGCAGTACTTC.